The present entry profiles one TCR beta chain with its context. Its target is unknown. Sequencing used immunoSEQ multiplex PCR; TCRdb keeps in-frame clones, though not all of them. The table has some 90,000 clones, around 90% seen once. The data were taken from a study of graft-versus-host responses after intestinal transplantation. Germline values: CDR1 SGHTA, CDR2 FQGNSA. V was shortened by 3 bases and J by 3 bases, with 6 bases between the two germline ends. CDR3 length: 13 residues. The clonotype comes from a human donor who was the organ donor for an intestinal transplant. This material consisted of unstimulated CD8+ T cells sorted from spleen or lymph node cells, taken before transplant. The chain couples TRBV7-2 to TRBJ2-1; no reliable D call. For the CDR3, the DNA is TGTGCCAGCAGCTTGATTAGCTACAATGAGCAGTTCTTC. This encodes CASSLISYNEQFF.